This T cell receptor (beta chain) derives from a study of shared clonotypes between healthy human individuals. Splitting of each subset's genomic DNA was done evenly across several immunoSEQ plates. Method: immunoSEQ multiplex PCR; TCRdb's copy keeps in-frame clones and lacks some. The sample consists of around 2.1 million clones, 90% to 95% of them appearing once. The CDR3 is 13 amino acids. After removal of 10 bases from V and 5 bases from J, the junction contained 10 bases not matched to a gene. In germline, CDR1 is MNHEY, CDR2 SMNVEV (reference sequence). CD45RO-negative, CCR7-positively selected cells formed the naive CD8 fraction, excluding terminally differentiated effector memory CD45RA+ cells. Within Nashville, Tennessee resided all donors, each a Caucasian adult.

Sequencing was performed on naive CD8+ T cells from PBMCs. The genes are TRBV27 and TRBJ2-7; TRBD1 matches 8 bases. This receptor was obtained from a man in his late teens or twenties in good health. Some clones in this sample may be carry-over from other donors' samples. DNA of the CDR3: TGTGCCACCTTAGGACAGGGATGGCACGAGCAGTACTTC. It specifies CATLGQGWHEQYF.